Below are 2 T cell receptor beta chains sequenced from a single sample in a study of T cells in Graves' hyperthyroidism and ophthalmopathy. Researchers took RNA transcripts and amplified the TCR beta CDR3 regions from them. RT-PCR in the first round (using the HTBI primer set) targeted the TCR CDR3. TCRdb recomputed calls from the multiplex PCR reads with MiXCR, one row per CDR3 protein. The sample lists fewer than 750,000 distinct CDR3 sequences, about 14% seen once, with 4.3% in the top ten. Sequencing was performed on blood. The receptors were gathered from a woman aged 40-49 years with Graves' ophthalmopathy.

This clonotype was recorded many times. The chain combines TRBV27 with TRBJ2-7, with 7 positions matching TRBD2. The CDR3 is made up of 15 amino acids. Germline assignment: CDR1 MNHEY and CDR2 SMNVEV (reference sequence). J was trimmed by 2 bases and V by 2 bases; bases with no gene match: 6. The DNA of the CDR3 is TGTGCCAGCAGTTTAACTGGGCGGGGGACCTACGAGCAGTACTTC. It translates to CASSLTGRGTYEQYF.

This clonotype was counted only a few times. The chain has TRBV5-8 and TRBJ2-7; perhaps D is TRBD1 or TRBD2 (5 bases each). The CDR3 covers 14 residues. CDR1 SGHTS and CDR2 YDEGEE come from the germline V gene. Deletions cut 2 bases from V and 4 bases from J, with 13 bases between. The CDR3 DNA is TGTGCCAGCAGCTTATGGCAGGGACCTTACGAGCAGTACTTC. This encodes CASSLWQGPYEQYF. Using reference TRBV5-8 and TRBJ2-7 for the parts outside the CDR3, the full variable domain is EAGVTQSPTHLIKTRGQQATLRCSPISGHTSVYWYQQALGLGLQFLLWYDEGEERNRGNFPPRFSGRQFPNYSSELNVNALELEDSALYLCASSLWQGPYEQYFGPGTRLTVT.